This T cell receptor beta chain appears in the sequencing data of a study of blood T cell repertoires in COVID-19. Study at large: T cells, B-cell-depleted T cells, or PBMCs supplied cDNA or gDNA.

Per the original data handling: Reference gene primer amplification gave nucleated cell count estimates. Sequencing used immunoSEQ multiplex PCR; TCRdb keeps in-frame clones, though not all of them. V and J calls and clone size are copied from that table; D and trimming were computed from the DNA. The sample lists 300,000 or so clones, around 88% occurring once. CDR1 and CDR2 from the germline V gene are SGHTA and FQGNSA. This CDR3 comprises 14 residues. V shed 5 bases, J shed 4 bases, and the junction held 4 bases outside the gene matches. The V gene is TRBV7-2, the J gene TRBJ1-5; 8 bases line up with TRBD1. This clonotype was sampled from a woman between 50 and 59 years old with acute or convalescent COVID-19. Material for sequencing was peripheral blood. The CDR3 is CASSPGTGNQPQHF. DNA of the CDR3: TGTGCCAGCAGCCCCGGGACAGGAAATCAGCCCCAGCATTTT.